This T cell receptor (beta chain) was sequenced for a study of T cell responses to AZD1222 COVID-19 vaccine. Germline values: CDR1 LNHDA, CDR2 SQIVND (reference sequence). V dropped 8 bases and J dropped 0 bases, with 13 bases sitting between them. The CDR3 consists of 14 residues. The data were produced by immunoSEQ multiplex PCR, yet TCRdb's version contains in-frame clones alone and is incomplete. The sample yields about 120,000 clones, roughly 90% seen once. Concerning this clone: What it binds is unknown.

Regarding the study as a whole: Close to half of all spike-specific TCRs reportedly target regions of the variants that are unmutated. CD4 TCRs linked to vaccination spanned spike, dominating at 160-218 and 743-854. Baseline seropositivity occurred in only six or seven AZD1222 recipients.

Specimen: peripheral blood, collected on day 0 of AZD1222 vaccination. This chain uses TRBV19 with TRBJ1-1, with D hard to call. The sequence came from an adult in good health. The CDR3 DNA reads as TGTGCCAGTTTCCGGGCCATAATGAACACTGAAGCTTTCTTT. It translates to CASFRAIMNTEAFF.